This TCR beta chain was profiled in a study of cytomegalovirus exposure and HLA in healthy donors. The CDR3 loop spans 16 amino acids. Per the germline V gene, CDR1 is SGDLS and CDR2 is YYNGEE. V gave up 0 bases and J gave up 8 bases, with 17 bases separating them. The PCR used 60 Vbeta and 13 Jbeta primers. Measured with immunoSEQ multiplex PCR; TCRdb has only the in-frame clones, and not every one. This table has about 130,000 clones, 84% appearing once. The sequence was collected from a woman between 18 and 29 years old in good health and CMV-seropositive. J is TRBJ1-4 and V is TRBV9, with TRBD1 as a possible D gene (6 bases). Sequenced input: PBMCs. This CDR3 is CASSVGQGSLEEKLFF. CDR3 sequence (DNA): TGTGCCAGCAGCGTAGGGCAGGGGTCGTTGGAGGAAAAACTGTTTTTT. Supplemented by reference TRBV9 and TRBJ1-4, the full variable domain reads DSGVTQTPKHLITATGQRVTLRCSPRSGDLSVYWYQQSLDQGLQFLIQYYNGEERAKGNILERFSAQQFPDLHSELNLSSLELGDSALYFCASSVGQGSLEEKLFFGSGTQLSVL.